The 20 T cell receptor beta chains given below trace back to one sample, sequenced in a study of cytomegalovirus exposure and HLA in healthy donors. Assay: immunoSEQ multiplex PCR; the TCRdb copy retains only in-frame clones and omits some. The sample lists 150,000 to 200,000 clones, about 82% seen once, with roughly 1.5% in the top ten. The sample comprised PBMCs. The receptors stem from a woman between 18 and 29 years old in good health and CMV-seronegative.

The V call is TRBV19, the J call TRBJ2-2; a weak D match, TRBD1 (6 bases). Trimming removed 5 bases from V and 6 bases from J, with 13 bases in between. The germline V gene encodes CDR1 LNHDA and CDR2 SQIVND (reference sequence). This CDR3 is built from 14 residues. Here the CDR3 reads CASSLEQGPGELFF. DNA of the CDR3: TGTGCCAGTAGTCTGGAACAGGGCCCCGGGGAGCTGTTTTTT.

The rearrangement uses TRBV27 and TRBJ2-5, with D perhaps matching TRBD1 (5 bases). This CDR3 contains 13 residues. Germline CDR1 is MNHEY and CDR2 is SMNVEV (reference sequence). V was shortened by 3 bases and J by 2 bases, with 7 bases between the two germline ends. CDR3 loop: CASSLTDQETQYF. The CDR3 region has the DNA TGTGCCAGCAGTTTGACAGATCAAGAGACCCAGTACTTC.

The V call is TRBV11-3, the J call TRBJ1-2; TRBD1 might be the D (5 bases). Germline values: CDR1 SGHNT, CDR2 YENEEA. The CDR3 covers 15 residues. Trimming cost V 6 bases and J 2 bases, with 16 bases left between them. Here the CDR3 reads CASRDRGQTNYGYTF. The CDR3 coding sequence is TGTGCCAGCAGGGATAGGGGCCAGACGAACTATGGCTACACCTTC.

This chain uses TRBV15 with TRBJ1-1, with 12 bases aligning to TRBD1. This CDR3 spans 13 amino acids. CDR1 and CDR2 from the germline V gene are LNHNV and YYDKDF (reference sequence). Trimming cost V 5 bases and J 9 bases; bases outside gene matches: 4. CDR3 nucleotides: TGTGCCACCAGCGGGACAGGGGGCAGTCAAGCTTTCTTT. It codes for CATSGTGGSQAFF.

The chain has TRBV25-1 and TRBJ2-3, with D tentatively TRBD1 (5 bases). The CDR3 length is 14 residues. Germline V gene sequence: CDR1 MGHDK, CDR2 SYGVNS. The germline V and J ends were trimmed by 1 base and 3 bases, with 8 bases remaining between them. The CDR3 spells CASSELQGTDTQYF. The CDR3 coding sequence is TGTGCCAGCAGTGAATTGCAGGGAACAGATACGCAGTATTTT.

The chain carries TRBV18 and TRBJ2-1; TRBD1 matches 8 bases. CDR1 is KGHSH and CDR2 is LQKENI in the germline V gene. The length of the CDR3 is 16 residues. Unmatched junction bases numbered 9, after V lost 3 bases and J lost 5 bases. The CDR3 spells CASSPNGQGVNNEQFF. Written as DNA, the CDR3 is TGTGCCAGCTCACCTAATGGACAGGGAGTGAACAATGAGCAGTTCTTC.

J is TRBJ2-5 and V is TRBV5-1; 10 bases align to TRBD1. CDR1 SGHRS and CDR2 YFSETQ come from the germline V gene. J gave up 6 bases and V 0 bases, and 2 bases lay outside the gene matches. This CDR3 contains 14 residues. The CDR3 nucleotides are TGCGCCAGCAGCTTGGGGGACAGGGGAAAGACCCAGTACTTC. It encodes CASSLGDRGKTQYF.

This chain uses TRBV7-9 with TRBJ2-3; D may be TRBD2 (6 bases). Trimming stripped 6 bases from V and 4 bases from J, with 20 bases between. CDR1 and CDR2 (germline): SEHNR, FQNEAQ (reference sequence). The CDR3 has 16 amino acids. The CDR3 coding sequence is TGTGCCAGCAGACTCGGTGGGCCTCTAGCGCCAGATACGCAGTATTTT. This translates into CASRLGGPLAPDTQYF.

The chain carries TRBV5-4 and TRBJ2-1; 9 nucleotides align to TRBD2. The J segment lost 6 bases and the V segment lost 4 bases, leaving 11 bases of the junction unmatched. The germline V gene has CDR1 SGHNT and CDR2 YYREEE (reference sequence). There are 16 residues in the CDR3. The CDR3 DNA follows: TGTGCCAGCAGCCTAAAGCGGGAGGTACCTGGCAATGAGCAGTTCTTC. Translation: CASSLKREVPGNEQFF.

The V and J genes are TRBV6-6 and TRBJ2-7, with 13 bases fitting TRBD2. The CDR3 has 14 residues. The germline CDR1 and CDR2 sequences are MNHNY and SVGAGI (reference sequence). V shed 5 bases and J 3 bases; nucleotides not matched to a gene: 1. The CDR3 DNA follows: TGTGCCAGCAGTCGACTAGCGGGAGGCTACGAGCAGTACTTC. Residues: CASSRLAGGYEQYF.

This clone occurred a few times. The V call is TRBV5-4, the J call TRBJ2-7, with TRBD2 as a possible D gene (6 bases). CDR1 is SGHNT, CDR2 YYREEE, per germline (reference sequence). The CDR3 contains 14 residues. V lost 2 bases to trimming and J lost 3 bases, with 12 bases between them. The CDR3 region has the DNA TGTGCCAGCAGCTTAGGCGGGAAAGACTACGAGCAGTACTTC. It codes for CASSLGGKDYEQYF.

This clone was detected a few times. This rearrangement joins TRBV6-5 to TRBJ1-4, with 8 bases identical to TRBD1. CDR1 and CDR2 (germline): MNHEY, SVGAGI. After removal of 5 bases from V and 8 bases from J, the junction contained 10 bases not matched to a gene. This CDR3 is built from 15 residues. CDR3 protein: CASSGGAGGVEKLFF. The CDR3 DNA follows: TGTGCCAGCAGTGGGGGGGCAGGGGGCGTCGAAAAACTGTTTTTT.

The chain is built from TRBV6-5 and TRBJ1-1; D might be TRBD1 (6 bases). This CDR3 has 13 residues. Germline lookup yields CDR1 MNHEY and CDR2 SVGAGI. V was shortened by 6 bases and J by 8 bases, with 16 bases between the two germline ends. CDR3 residues: CASSLQGIGEAFF. CDR3 nucleotide sequence: TGTGCCAGCAGCTTACAGGGAATTGGAGAAGCTTTCTTT.

This chain joins TRBV6-5 and TRBJ2-4, with 10 nucleotides matching TRBD1. The CDR3 is made up of 15 amino acids. Germline V gene data show CDR1 as MNHEY and CDR2 as SVGAGI. J gave up 7 bases and V 6 bases, and 9 bases lay outside the gene matches. The DNA of the CDR3 is TGTGCCAGCAGATCGGACAGGGGGAGTGGTAACATTCAGTACTTC. The encoded protein is CASRSDRGSGNIQYF.

The V and J genes are TRBV5-6 and TRBJ2-5; D is ambiguous. The V end was cut by 4 bases, the J end by 5 bases, with 9 bases between. The CDR3 loop spans 12 amino acids. Germline V gene lookup returns CDR1 SGHDT and CDR2 YYEEEE. DNA for the CDR3: TGTGCCAGCAGCCGCGAGTGGGAGACCCAGTACTTC. As protein: CASSREWETQYF.

This clone turned up a few times. The chain combines TRBV6-1 with TRBJ2-5; 11 nucleotides agree with TRBD2. J gave up 2 bases and V 1 base, and 0 bases lay outside the gene matches. CDR1 and CDR2 from the germline V gene are MNHNS and SASEGT. The CDR3 runs 15 residues. CDR3 sequence (DNA): TGTGCCAGCAGTGAAGTAGCGGGAGGGCAAGAGACCCAGTACTTC. It specifies CASSEVAGGQETQYF.

The rearrangement links TRBV5-4 to TRBJ1-3, with 7 bases identical to TRBD1. The CDR3 extends over 17 amino acids. After removal of 4 bases from V and 0 bases from J, the junction contained 10 bases not matched to a gene. Looked up from germline, CDR1 is SGHNT and CDR2 is YYREEE (reference sequence). The DNA of the CDR3 is TGTGCCAGCAGCGGAGGTGGATGGGACAGCTCTGGAAACACCATATATTTT. Protein product: CASSGGGWDSSGNTIYF.

This clone was recorded once. V usage is TRBV11-3 and J usage is TRBJ1-3; a possible D gene is TRBD1 (5 bases). CDR1 is SGHNT, CDR2 YENEEA, per germline. The CDR3 contains 14 residues. V lost 7 bases, J lost 2 bases, and 12 bases lay in between. The CDR3 nucleotides are TGTGCCAGCATCGGGAGGGGACCTGGAAACACCATATATTTT. It yields the protein CASIGRGPGNTIYF.

V gene TRBV19 combines with J gene TRBJ1-5; possibly TRBD1 for D (5 bases). The CDR3 is 14 residues long. Trimming stripped 4 bases from V and 5 bases from J, with 12 bases between. Germline V gene lookup returns CDR1 LNHDA and CDR2 SQIVND (reference sequence). Written as DNA, the CDR3 is TGTGCCAGTAGTACGGTCGGGGGGGATCAGCCCCAGCATTTT. Translation: CASSTVGGDQPQHF. Looking up the rest from reference TRBV19 and TRBJ1-5 gives the full variable domain: DGGITQSPKYLFRKEGQNVTLSCEQNLNHDAMYWYRQDPGQGLRLIYYSQIVNDFQKGDIAEGYSVSREKKESFPLTVTSAQKNPTAFYLCASSTVGGDQPQHFGDGTRLSIL.

J is TRBJ2-1 and V is TRBV5-1; TRBD2 matches 8 bases. The CDR3 is 16 amino acids. Germline CDR1 and CDR2: SGHRS and YFSETQ. The junction had 8 bases not matched to a gene; V was cut back by 2 bases and J by 4 bases. CDR3 sequence (DNA): TGCGCCAGCAGCTTTAAGCGGGAGTATGTGTACAATGAGCAGTTCTTC. It is translated as CASSFKREYVYNEQFF. The whole variable domain, remainder taken from reference TRBV5-1 and TRBJ2-1, is KAGVTQTPRYLIKTRGQQVTLSCSPISGHRSVSWYQQTPGQGLQFLFEYFSETQRNKGNFPGRFSGRQFSNSRSEMNVSTLELGDSALYLCASSFKREYVYNEQFFGPGTRLTVL.